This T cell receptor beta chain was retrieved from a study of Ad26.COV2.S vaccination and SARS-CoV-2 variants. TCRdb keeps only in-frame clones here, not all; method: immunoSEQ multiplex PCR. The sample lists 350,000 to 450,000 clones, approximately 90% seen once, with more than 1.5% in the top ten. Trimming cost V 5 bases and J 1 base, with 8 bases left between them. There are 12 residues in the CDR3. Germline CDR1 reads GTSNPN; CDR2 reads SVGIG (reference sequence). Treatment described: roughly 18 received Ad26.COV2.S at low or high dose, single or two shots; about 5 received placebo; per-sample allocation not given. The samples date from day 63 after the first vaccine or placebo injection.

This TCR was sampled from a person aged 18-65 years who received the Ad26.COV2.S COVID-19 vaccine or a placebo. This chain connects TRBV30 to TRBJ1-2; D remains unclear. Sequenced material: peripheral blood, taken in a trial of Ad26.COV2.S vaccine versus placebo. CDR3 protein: CAWGVRNYGYTF. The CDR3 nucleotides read TGTGCCTGGGGAGTACGTAACTATGGCTACACCTTC.